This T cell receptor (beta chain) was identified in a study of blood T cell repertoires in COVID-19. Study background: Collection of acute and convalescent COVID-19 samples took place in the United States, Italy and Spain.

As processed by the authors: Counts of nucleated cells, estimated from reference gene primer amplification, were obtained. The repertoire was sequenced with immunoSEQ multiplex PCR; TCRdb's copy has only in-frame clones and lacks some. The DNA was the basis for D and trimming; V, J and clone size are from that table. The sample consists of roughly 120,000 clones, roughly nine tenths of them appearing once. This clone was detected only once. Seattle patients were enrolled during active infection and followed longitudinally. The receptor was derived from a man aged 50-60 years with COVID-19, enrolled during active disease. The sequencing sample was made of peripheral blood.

In DNA, the CDR3 is TGTGCCAGCACCGCGGGGACTAGCTTGAACACCGGGGAGCTGTTTTTT. Translation gives CASTAGTSLNTGELFF. The rearrangement links TRBV11-2 to TRBJ2-2; the match to TRBD2 covers 9 bases. Unmatched junction bases numbered 7, after V lost 7 bases and J lost 1 base. CDR3 length equals 16 residues. The germline V gene has CDR1 SGHAT and CDR2 FQNNGV.